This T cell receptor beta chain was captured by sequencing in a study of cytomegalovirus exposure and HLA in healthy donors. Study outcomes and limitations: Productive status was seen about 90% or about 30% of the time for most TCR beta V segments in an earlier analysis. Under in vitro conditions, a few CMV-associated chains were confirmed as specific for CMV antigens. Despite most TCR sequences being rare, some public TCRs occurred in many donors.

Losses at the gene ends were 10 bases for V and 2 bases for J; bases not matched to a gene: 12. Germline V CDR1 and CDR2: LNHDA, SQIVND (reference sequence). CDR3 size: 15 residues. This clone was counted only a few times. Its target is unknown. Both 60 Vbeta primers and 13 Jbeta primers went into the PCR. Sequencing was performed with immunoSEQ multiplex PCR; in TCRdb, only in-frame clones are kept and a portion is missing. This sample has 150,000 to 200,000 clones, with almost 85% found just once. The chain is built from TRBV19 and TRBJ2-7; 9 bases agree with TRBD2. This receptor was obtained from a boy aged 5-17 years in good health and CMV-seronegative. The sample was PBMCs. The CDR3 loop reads CATSPAPSGTYEQYF. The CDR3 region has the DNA TGTGCCACCTCACCCGCGCCTAGCGGGACCTACGAGCAGTACTTC. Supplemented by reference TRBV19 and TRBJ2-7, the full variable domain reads DGGITQSPKYLFRKEGQNVTLSCEQNLNHDAMYWYRQDPGQGLRLIYYSQIVNDFQKGDIAEGYSVSREKKESFPLTVTSAQKNPTAFYLCATSPAPSGTYEQYFGPGTRLTVT.